A single sample is the source of the 24 T cell receptor beta chains below, sequenced in a study of response to subunit inactivated influenza vaccine. TCRdb redid the calling of the RT-PCR reads with MiXCR, one entry per CDR3 protein. Among over 450,000 distinct CDR3 sequences, 10% to 15% were seen once, and the ten largest hold less than 15%. The sequencing used PBMCs from blood, collected more than 35 days after vaccination. Receptors originate from a man aged 50 to 59 who received an inactivated influenza vaccine.

The chain has TRBV7-8 and TRBJ2-3; 7 bases map to TRBD2. The germline CDR1 and CDR2 sequences are SGHVS and FQNEAQ. Germline trimming cut 0 bases from V and 6 bases from J; bases unmatched to any gene: 6. The CDR3 consists of 15 residues. DNA for the CDR3: TGTGCCAGCAGCTTAGCCTACCGGGGGGAGGATACGCAGTATTTT. It specifies CASSLAYRGEDTQYF.

In this sample, this clonotype turned up a few times. The chain employs TRBV24-1 and TRBJ2-2, with 7 bases aligning to TRBD2. The CDR3 extends over 16 amino acids. Losses at the gene ends were 4 bases for V and 4 bases for J; bases not matched to a gene: 8. Germline CDR1 and CDR2: KGHDR and SFDVKD. DNA for the CDR3: TGTGCCACCAGTGACGGGCTAGCGGCCCTCACCGGGGAGCTGTTTTTT. Protein: CATSDGLAALTGELFF.

This clonotype was seen a few times. The rearrangement links TRBV29-1 to TRBJ2-1, with 15 bases that match TRBD2. CDR3 length: 15 residues. The germline gives CDR1 SQVTM, CDR2 ANQGSEA. With V trimmed by 5 bases and J by 4 bases, 3 bases remained unmatched. The CDR3 loop is CSVNGLAGGYNEQFF. For the CDR3, the DNA is TGCAGCGTTAACGGACTAGCGGGAGGGTACAATGAGCAGTTCTTC.

This clonotype was found a few times. The chain recombines TRBV5-1 with TRBJ2-2; D ambiguous. The CDR3 totals 15 residues. Germline V CDR1 and CDR2: SGHRS, YFSETQ. The V end was cut by 0 bases, the J end by 3 bases, with 9 bases between. This CDR3 reads CASSLGGSDTGELFF. The CDR3 coding sequence is TGCGCCAGCAGCTTGGGGGGTTCGGACACCGGGGAGCTGTTTTTT.

This clonotype has more than one count but fewer than ten. The chain links TRBV20-1 to TRBJ2-3, with a tentative D call TRBD2 (6 bases). CDR1 is DFQATT and CDR2 is SNEGSKA in the germline V gene (reference sequence). CDR3 length: 13 residues. The CDR3 DNA sequence: TGCAGCGCCGCGAGACTAGTTACAGATACGCAGTATTTT. Its translation is CSAARLVTDTQYF.

The chain employs TRBV4-1 and TRBJ2-5; D is uncertain. CDR1 MGHRA and CDR2 YSYEKL come from the germline V gene. CDR3 length: 15 residues. Trimming pared 3 bases from V and 4 bases from J, leaving 15 bases between. The CDR3 sequence: CASSHPTAGRETQYF. The CDR3 nucleotides read TGCGCCAGCAGCCACCCAACGGCAGGCCGAGAGACCCAGTACTTC.

V usage is TRBV2 and J usage is TRBJ1-5; D not resolved. Germline values: CDR1 SNHLY, CDR2 FYNNEI. The CDR3 sequence is 12 residues long. V was shortened by 3 bases and J by 6 bases, with 6 bases between the two germline ends. CDR3 coding DNA: TGTGCCAGCAGTGATGAGGCTCAGCCCCAGCATTTT. Encoded protein: CASSDEAQPQHF.

This clonotype was seen a few times. The chain couples TRBV20-1 to TRBJ1-4, with 7 bases aligning to TRBD1. With 2 bases clipped from V and 7 bases from J, the junction kept 7 bases outside the gene matches. The CDR3 runs to 14 residues. Germline V gene lookup returns CDR1 DFQATT and CDR2 SNEGSKA (reference sequence). Here the CDR3 DNA reads TGCAGTGCTAGAACACAGGGGAAGGGTGAAAAACTGTTTTTT. Translation: CSARTQGKGEKLFF.

The chain links TRBV21-1 to TRBJ2-7; the table's D call, TRBD2, has no DNA check behind it. TRBV21-1 is reported as a pseudogene. CDR3 length: 17 residues. CDR3 DNA sequence: TGTGCCAGCAGCAGACAGGGGCGGCGACTAGCTGGATACGAGCAGTACTTC. This codes for CASSRQGRRLAGYEQYF.

This clonotype was counted between two and nine times. This chain links TRBV18 with TRBJ2-7; 9 nucleotides match TRBD1. Germline loops: CDR1 KGHSH, CDR2 LQKENI. V lost 0 bases and J lost 5; bases outside the gene matches: 5. CDR3 length: 15 amino acids. The CDR3, as DNA: TGTGCCAGCTCACCACCAAACAGGGGGCGGAACGAGCAGTACTTC. Protein sequence: CASSPPNRGRNEQYF.

This clonotype has at least ten counts. An end of the junction does not agree with germline; a read error may underlie this. This rearrangement joins TRBV12-3 or TRBV12-4 to TRBJ2-3; 11 bases map to TRBD1. This CDR3 spans 15 amino acids. DNA for the CDR3: TGTGCCAGCAGTTGGAGGACAGGGGGCACGGATACGCAGTATTTT. This encodes CASSWRTGGTDTQYF.

This clonotype has more than one count but fewer than ten. The V call is TRBV5-1, the J call TRBJ1-1, with D maybe TRBD1 (6 bases). V dropped 0 bases and J dropped 6 bases, with 18 bases sitting between them. Germline loops: CDR1 SGHRS, CDR2 YFSETQ. The CDR3 length is 16 residues. Here the CDR3 reads CASSLAWVGAGAEAFF. The CDR3 DNA sequence: TGCGCCAGCAGCTTGGCCTGGGTTGGGGCAGGGGCTGAAGCTTTCTTT.

This clonotype turned up a few times. This sequence joins TRBV24-1 and TRBJ2-7, with a weak D call TRBD1 (6 bases). Trimming took off 7 bases at V and 2 bases at J, with 14 bases between the two ends. The CDR3 totals 14 residues. Germline CDR1 reads KGHDR; CDR2 reads SFDVKD. This CDR3 is CATSNTGTPYEQYF. CDR3 bases: TGTGCCACCAGCAACACAGGGACACCCTACGAGCAGTACTTC.

J is TRBJ2-2 and V is TRBV29-1; possible D gene TRBD2, 6 bases. V was clipped by 6 bases and J by 10 bases, with 15 bases between them. The germline gives CDR1 SQVTM, CDR2 ANQGSEA. The CDR3 runs 12 residues. The DNA of the CDR3 is TGCAGCGTACGGGAGAGGTCCCTGGAGCTGTTTTTT. Translated: CSVRERSLELFF.

CDR3 residues: CASRMRTGRTDTQYF. In DNA, the CDR3 is TGTGCCAGCAGAATGCGAACGGGACGCACAGATACGCAGTATTTT. The chain links TRBV5-6 to TRBJ2-3; possibly TRBD1 or TRBD2 for D (5 bases each). V gave up 5 bases and J gave up 1 base, with 14 bases separating them. This CDR3 is built from 15 residues. The germline gives CDR1 SGHDT, CDR2 YYEEEE.

This clonotype came up a few times. The chain recombines TRBV5-1 with TRBJ1-4; D gene uncertain. This CDR3 has 13 residues. CDR1 is SGHRS, CDR2 YFSETQ, per germline. Trimming removed 5 bases from V and 8 bases from J, with 13 bases in between. CDR3 region: CASRSGGREKLFF. The CDR3 DNA is TGCGCCAGCAGGTCGGGCGGGAGAGAAAAACTGTTTTTT.

This clonotype was observed a handful of times. The rearrangement links TRBV20-1 to TRBJ1-5; D is unresolved. V was pared by 0 bases and J by 0 bases, with 9 bases between. The CDR3 runs 15 residues. Germline CDR1 DFQATT, CDR2 SNEGSKA (reference sequence). CDR3 amino acids: CSAREQISSNQPQHF. CDR3 coding DNA: TGCAGTGCTAGAGAGCAGATAAGTAGCAATCAGCCCCAGCATTTT.

This chain uses TRBV11-2 with TRBJ2-6; the D call may be TRBD1 or TRBD2 (5 bases each). Looked up from germline, CDR1 is SGHAT and CDR2 is FQNNGV. Between the trimmed V and J ends, which lost 0 bases and 4 bases, there was a span of 19 bases. The CDR3 spans 19 residues. The CDR3 reads CASSLDRGPRDTGANVLTF. The CDR3 DNA is TGTGCCAGCAGCTTAGATAGGGGTCCCCGGGATACCGGGGCCAACGTCCTGACTTTC.

In regard to this clonotype: A read error may account for a junction end that differs from germline. The rearrangement joins TRBV20-1 to TRBJ2-7; D unresolved. CDR3 length equals 14 residues. Germline V gives CDR1 DFQATT, CDR2 SNEGSKA (reference sequence). The CDR3 coding sequence is TGCGGTGCTAGGCGGCCGTATCCCCCCTACGAGCAGTACTTC. This gives the protein CGARRPYPPYEQYF.

This clonotype was detected a few times. The chain joins TRBV5-6 to TRBJ2-5; D ambiguous. The CDR3 sequence is 14 residues long. Trimming left V 2 bases short and J 2 bases short, with 10 bases between. Germline loops: CDR1 SGHDT, CDR2 YYEEEE. CDR3 coding DNA: TGTGCCAGCAGCTTAAGTTTAGAACAAGAGACCCAGTACTTC. Translation gives CASSLSLEQETQYF.

The chain employs TRBV7-2 and TRBJ2-1, with TRBD1 matching 11 bases. Germline V lookup: CDR1 SGHTA, CDR2 FQGNSA. V was clipped by 3 bases and J by 5 bases; unmatched bases: 3. CDR3 length: 15 amino acids. CDR3 in DNA: TGTGCCAGCAGCTTGGACAGGGGGCCCCACAATGAGCAGTTCTTC. It yields the protein CASSLDRGPHNEQFF.

This clonotype was seen more than once but under ten times. V usage is TRBV7-9 and J usage is TRBJ2-1, with no clear D. This CDR3 is built from 14 residues. Deletions cut 4 bases from V and 2 bases from J, with 9 bases between. Germline V CDR1 and CDR2: SEHNR, FQNEAQ (reference sequence). CDR3 nucleotide sequence: TGTGCCAGCAGCTCTACAACAGCCTACAATGAGCAGTTCTTC. This sequence encodes CASSSTTAYNEQFF.

This chain joins TRBV15 and TRBJ2-7; 10 positions agree with TRBD2. This CDR3 spans 17 amino acids. J gave up 5 bases and V 0 bases, and 10 bases lay outside the gene matches. Germline CDR1 is LNHNV and CDR2 is YYDKDF (reference sequence). The CDR3 loop reads CATSRDGSGGAFHEQYF. The CDR3 DNA is TGTGCCACCAGCAGAGATGGGAGCGGGGGGGCGTTCCACGAGCAGTACTTC.

The rearrangement links TRBV20-1 to TRBJ2-3, with 9 bases aligning to TRBD1. This CDR3 is 15 amino acids long. Germline CDR1 reads DFQATT; CDR2 reads SNEGSKA (reference sequence). V trimming: 3 bases; J trimming: 3 bases; junction bases outside the gene matches: 7. The CDR3 region has the DNA TGCAGTGCTAGCGGAGGACAGGGGAAAACAGATACGCAGTATTTT. It specifies CSASGGQGKTDTQYF.